A single sample is the source of the 5 T cell receptor beta chains below, sequenced in a study of CD8 T cells in Susac syndrome. Random hexamers were used to reverse transcribe an amount of about 0.45 to 1 ug RNA. TCRdb re-analysed the immunoSEQ multiplex PCR reads in MiXCR, keeping a single row per CDR3 protein. The table has 45,000 to 60,000 distinct CDR3 sequences, just over 90% seen once; the top ten hold roughly 0.5%. Sequenced sample: CD8+ T cells from PBMCs. The receptors derive from a human donor with multiple sclerosis.

The chain combines TRBV29-1 with TRBJ1-1; no firm D call. V gave up 6 bases and J gave up 1 base, with 9 bases separating them. Germline V lookup: CDR1 SQVTM, CDR2 ANQGSEA. The CDR3 totals 12 residues. The CDR3 DNA follows: TGCAGCGTGATGACGGCGAACACTGAAGCTTTCTTT. Translated, it gives CSVMTANTEAFF.

CDR3 protein: CASSLDENTEAFF. The DNA for the CDR3 is TGTGCCAGCAGTTTGGATGAGAACACTGAAGCTTTCTTT. This chain connects TRBV6-2 or TRBV6-3 to TRBJ1-1; D is unresolved. V was trimmed by 4 bases and J by 1 base, leaving 7 bases between them. Germline CDR1 is MNHEY and CDR2 is SVGEGT. The CDR3 has 13 amino acids.

The V gene is TRBV27, the J gene TRBJ2-1; D ambiguous. The CDR3 extends over 13 amino acids. Trimming took 3 bases from V and 3 from J, leaving 6 bases between them. Germline V gene data show CDR1 as MNHEY and CDR2 as SMNVEV (reference sequence). The CDR3 here is CASSLHSYNEQFF. The CDR3 DNA follows: TGTGCCAGCAGTTTGCACAGCTACAATGAGCAGTTCTTC.

The chain carries TRBV4-1 and TRBJ2-2, with 8 bases matching TRBD1. The germline V gene has CDR1 MGHRA and CDR2 YSYEKL. The trim removed 4 bases at V and 13 bases at J, leaving 2 bases unmatched. The CDR3 loop spans 11 amino acids. In nucleotides, the CDR3 is TGCGCCAGCAGCCCTGGACAGGGGCTGTTTTTT. This sequence encodes CASSPGQGLFF.

This chain connects TRBV14 to TRBJ2-1; D call uncertain. V was cut by 0 bases and J by 0 bases, with 6 bases left in between. From germline, CDR1 is SGHDN and CDR2 FVKESK. The CDR3 has 15 residues. As DNA, the CDR3 is TGTGCCAGCAGCCAAGATTACAGCTCCTACAATGAGCAGTTCTTC. This codes for CASSQDYSSYNEQFF.